These 3 T cell receptor beta chains were sequenced from one sample in a study of blood T cell repertoires in COVID-19. Profiled with immunoSEQ multiplex PCR; TCRdb holds only in-frame clones, not every one. The sample contains 130,000 to 150,000 clones, around 81% of which appear only once. Specimen: peripheral blood. The receptor source for this set is a woman aged 35 to 49 with active or convalescent COVID-19.

The chain carries TRBV5-1 and TRBJ1-5, with D possibly TRBD1 on 6 matching bases. Germline CDR1 and CDR2: SGHRS and YFSETQ. V shed 2 bases and J shed 7 bases, with 13 bases lying between them. There are 14 residues in the CDR3. The CDR3 DNA is TGCGCCAGCAGCTTCGGACAGTCAGGCCAGCCCCAGCATTTT. Protein sequence: CASSFGQSGQPQHF.

The V call is TRBV15, the J call TRBJ1-3, with 7 bases lining up with TRBD1. This CDR3 has 17 amino acids. Germline V lookup: CDR1 LNHNV, CDR2 YYDKDF (reference sequence). The ends lost 0 bases at V and 2 bases at J; junction bases unmatched: 7. CDR3: CATSREQGPHAGNTIYF. The CDR3 nucleotides are TGTGCCACCAGCAGAGAACAGGGGCCCCACGCTGGAAACACCATATATTTT.

The chain carries TRBV4-2 and TRBJ2-7, with D possibly matching TRBD1 (5 bases). The CDR3 sequence is 14 residues long. Germline-derived CDR1 and CDR2 are LGHNA and YNFKEQ. Trimming removed 1 base from V and 7 bases from J, with 14 bases in between. This CDR3 reads CASSQGGTGKEQYF. CDR3 coding DNA: TGTGCCAGCAGCCAAGGGGGCACAGGAAAGGAGCAGTACTTC.